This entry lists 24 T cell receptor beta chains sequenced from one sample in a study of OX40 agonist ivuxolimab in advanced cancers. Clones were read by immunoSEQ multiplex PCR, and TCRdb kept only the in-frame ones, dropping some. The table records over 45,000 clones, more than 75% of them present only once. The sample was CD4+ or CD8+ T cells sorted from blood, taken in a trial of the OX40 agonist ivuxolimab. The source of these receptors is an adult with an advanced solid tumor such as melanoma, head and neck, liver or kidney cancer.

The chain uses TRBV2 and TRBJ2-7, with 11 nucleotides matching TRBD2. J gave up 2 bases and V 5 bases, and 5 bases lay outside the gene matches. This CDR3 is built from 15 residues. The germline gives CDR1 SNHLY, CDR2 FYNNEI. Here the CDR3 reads CASSLSSGRTYEQYF. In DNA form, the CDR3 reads TGTGCCAGCAGTCTTTCTAGCGGGAGGACCTACGAGCAGTACTTC.

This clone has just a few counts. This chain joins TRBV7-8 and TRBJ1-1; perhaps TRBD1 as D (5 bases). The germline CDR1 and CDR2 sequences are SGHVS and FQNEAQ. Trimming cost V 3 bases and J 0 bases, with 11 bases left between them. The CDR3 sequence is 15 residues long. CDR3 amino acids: CASSFRQNMNTEAFF. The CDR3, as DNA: TGTGCCAGCAGCTTCCGACAGAACATGAACACTGAAGCTTTCTTT.

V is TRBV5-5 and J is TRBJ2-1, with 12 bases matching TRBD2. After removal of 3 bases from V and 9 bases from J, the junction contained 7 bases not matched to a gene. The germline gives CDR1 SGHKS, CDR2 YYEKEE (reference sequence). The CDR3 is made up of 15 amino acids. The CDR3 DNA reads TGTGCCAGCAGCTCGGGACTAGCGGGTCGACTTGAGCAGTTCTTC. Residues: CASSSGLAGRLEQFF. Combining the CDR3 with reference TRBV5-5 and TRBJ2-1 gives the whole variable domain DAGVTQSPTHLIKTRGQQVTLRCSPISGHKSVSWYQQVLGQGPQFIFQYYEKEERGRGNFPDRFSARQFPNYSSELNVNALLLGDSALYLCASSSGLAGRLEQFFGPGTRLTVL.

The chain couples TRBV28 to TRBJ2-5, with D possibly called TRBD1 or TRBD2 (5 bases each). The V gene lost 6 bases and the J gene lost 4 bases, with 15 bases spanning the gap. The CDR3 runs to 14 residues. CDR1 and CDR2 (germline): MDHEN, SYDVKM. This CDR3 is CASSSLRGAETQYF. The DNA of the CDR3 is TGTGCCAGCAGCTCTTTGAGAGGGGCAGAGACCCAGTACTTC.

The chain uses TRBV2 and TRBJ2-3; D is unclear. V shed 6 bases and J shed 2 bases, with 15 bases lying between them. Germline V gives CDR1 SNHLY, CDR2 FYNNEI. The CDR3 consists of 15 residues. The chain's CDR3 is CASSPTKAVTDTQYF. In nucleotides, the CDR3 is TGTGCCAGCAGCCCCACTAAAGCTGTCACAGATACGCAGTATTTT.

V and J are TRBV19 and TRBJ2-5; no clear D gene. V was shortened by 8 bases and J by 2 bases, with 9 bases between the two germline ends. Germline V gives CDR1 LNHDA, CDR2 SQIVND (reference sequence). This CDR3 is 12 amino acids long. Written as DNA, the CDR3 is TGTGCCAGTGGTGAACGTCAAGAGACCCAGTACTTC. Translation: CASGERQETQYF.

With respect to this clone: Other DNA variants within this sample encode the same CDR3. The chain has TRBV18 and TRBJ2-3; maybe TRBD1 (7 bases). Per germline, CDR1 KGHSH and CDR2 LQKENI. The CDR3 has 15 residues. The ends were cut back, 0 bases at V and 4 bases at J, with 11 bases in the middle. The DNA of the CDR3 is TGTGCCAGCTCACCACCGTCCAGGGGGGCAGATACGCAGTATTTT. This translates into CASSPPSRGADTQYF.

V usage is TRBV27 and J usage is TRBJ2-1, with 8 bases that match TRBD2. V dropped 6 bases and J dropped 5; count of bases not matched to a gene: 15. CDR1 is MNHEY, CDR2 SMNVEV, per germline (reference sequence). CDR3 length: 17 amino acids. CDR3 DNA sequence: TGTGCCAGCAGAGCCAACCTAGCGGGCAGAACGAACAATGAGCAGTTCTTC. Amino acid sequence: CASRANLAGRTNNEQFF.

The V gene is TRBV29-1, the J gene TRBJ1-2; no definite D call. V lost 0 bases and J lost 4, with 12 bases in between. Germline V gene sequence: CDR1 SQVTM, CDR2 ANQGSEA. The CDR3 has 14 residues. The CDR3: CSVEEGNGPYGYTF. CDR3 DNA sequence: TGCAGCGTTGAAGAAGGCAACGGACCCTATGGCTACACCTTC. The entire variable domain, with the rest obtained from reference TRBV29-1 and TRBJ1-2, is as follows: SAVISQKPSRDICQRGTSLTIQCQVDSQVTMMFWYRQQPGQSLTLIATANQGSEATYESGFVIDKFPISRPNLTFSTLTVSNMSPEDSSIYLCSVEEGNGPYGYTFGSGTRLTVV.

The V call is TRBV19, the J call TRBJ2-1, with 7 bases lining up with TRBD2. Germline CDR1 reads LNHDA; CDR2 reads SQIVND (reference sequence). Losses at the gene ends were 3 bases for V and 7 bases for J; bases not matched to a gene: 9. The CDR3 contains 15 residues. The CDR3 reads CASSMGGEGVNEQFF. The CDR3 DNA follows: TGTGCCAGTAGTATGGGGGGGGAGGGCGTAAATGAGCAGTTCTTC.

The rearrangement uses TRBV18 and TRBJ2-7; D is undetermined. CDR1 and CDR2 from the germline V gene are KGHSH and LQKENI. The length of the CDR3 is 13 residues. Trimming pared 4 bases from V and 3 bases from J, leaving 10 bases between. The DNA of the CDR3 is TGTGCCAGCTCACAGGACGGATACTACGAGCAGTACTTC. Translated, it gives CASSQDGYYEQYF. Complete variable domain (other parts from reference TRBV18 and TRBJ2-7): NAGVMQNPRHLVRRRGQEARLRCSPMKGHSHVYWYRQLPEEGLKFMVYLQKENIIDESGMPKERFSAEFPKEGPSILRIQQVVRGDSAAYFCASSQDGYYEQYFGPGTRLTVT.

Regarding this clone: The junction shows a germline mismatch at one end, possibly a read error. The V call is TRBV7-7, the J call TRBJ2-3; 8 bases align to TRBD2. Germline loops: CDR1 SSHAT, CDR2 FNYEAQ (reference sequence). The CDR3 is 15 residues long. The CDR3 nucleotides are TGTGCTAGCAGCCCCAGCGGGAGTGGAAGAGATACGCAGTATTTT. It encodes CASSPSGSGRDTQYF. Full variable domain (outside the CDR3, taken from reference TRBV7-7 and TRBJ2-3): GAGVSQSPRYKVTKRGQDVTLRCDPISSHATLYWYQQALGQGPEFLTYFNYEAQPDKSGLPSDRFSAERPEGSISTLTIQRTEQRDSAMYRCASSPSGSGRDTQYFGPGTRLTVL.

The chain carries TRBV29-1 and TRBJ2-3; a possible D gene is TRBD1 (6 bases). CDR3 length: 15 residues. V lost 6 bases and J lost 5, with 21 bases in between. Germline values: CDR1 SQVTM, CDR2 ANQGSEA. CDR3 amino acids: CSVDGGQKGEDTQYF. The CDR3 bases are TGCAGCGTGGACGGCGGACAGAAAGGTGAAGATACGCAGTATTTT.

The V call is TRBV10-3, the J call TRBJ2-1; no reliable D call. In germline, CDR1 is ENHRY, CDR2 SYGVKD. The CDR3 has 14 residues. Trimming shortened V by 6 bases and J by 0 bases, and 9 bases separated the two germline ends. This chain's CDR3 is CAIRYSSSYNEQFF. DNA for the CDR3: TGTGCCATCAGATACTCGAGCTCCTACAATGAGCAGTTCTTC.

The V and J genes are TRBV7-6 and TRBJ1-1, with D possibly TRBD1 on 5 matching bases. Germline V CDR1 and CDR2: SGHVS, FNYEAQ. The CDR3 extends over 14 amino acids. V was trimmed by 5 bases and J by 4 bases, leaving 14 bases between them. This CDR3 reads CASSGDQMGTEAFF. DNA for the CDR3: TGTGCCAGCAGCGGGGACCAGATGGGCACTGAAGCTTTCTTT.

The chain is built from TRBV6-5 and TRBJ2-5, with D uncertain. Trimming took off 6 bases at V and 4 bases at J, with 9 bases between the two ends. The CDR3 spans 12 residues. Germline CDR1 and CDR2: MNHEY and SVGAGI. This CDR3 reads CASRDGLETQYF. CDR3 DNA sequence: TGTGCCAGCAGAGACGGGTTAGAGACCCAGTACTTC.

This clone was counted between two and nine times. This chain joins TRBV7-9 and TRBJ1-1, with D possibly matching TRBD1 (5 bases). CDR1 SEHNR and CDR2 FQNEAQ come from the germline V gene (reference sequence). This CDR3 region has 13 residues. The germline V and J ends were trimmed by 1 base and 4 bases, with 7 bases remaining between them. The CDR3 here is CASSLGQGTEAFF. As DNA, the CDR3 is TGTGCCAGCAGCTTAGGGCAGGGCACTGAAGCTTTCTTT.

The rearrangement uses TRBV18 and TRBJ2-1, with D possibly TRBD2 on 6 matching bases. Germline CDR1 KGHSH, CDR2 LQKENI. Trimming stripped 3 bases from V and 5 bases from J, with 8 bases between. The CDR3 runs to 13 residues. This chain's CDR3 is CASSPIADNEQFF. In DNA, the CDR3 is TGTGCCAGCTCACCTATAGCGGACAATGAGCAGTTCTTC.

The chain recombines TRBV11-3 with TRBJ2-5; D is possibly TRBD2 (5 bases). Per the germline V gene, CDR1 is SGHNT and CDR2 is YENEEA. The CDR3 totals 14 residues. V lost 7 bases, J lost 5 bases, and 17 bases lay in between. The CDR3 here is CASKLPTGSETQYF. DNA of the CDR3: TGTGCCAGCAAACTCCCGACGGGGTCGGAGACCCAGTACTTC.

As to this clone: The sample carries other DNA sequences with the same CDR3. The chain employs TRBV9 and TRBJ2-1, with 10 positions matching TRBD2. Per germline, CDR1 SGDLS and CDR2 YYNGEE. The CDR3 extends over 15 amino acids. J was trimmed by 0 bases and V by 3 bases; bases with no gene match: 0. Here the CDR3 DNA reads TGTGCCAGCAGCGCTAGCGGGAGCTCCTACAATGAGCAGTTCTTC. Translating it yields CASSASGSSYNEQFF.

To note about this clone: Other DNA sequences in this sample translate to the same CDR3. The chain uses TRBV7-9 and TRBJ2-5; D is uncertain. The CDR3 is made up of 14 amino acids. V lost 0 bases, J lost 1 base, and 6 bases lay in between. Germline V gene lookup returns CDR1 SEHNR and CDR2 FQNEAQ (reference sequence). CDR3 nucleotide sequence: TGTGCCAGCAGCTTAGCGTCCGGCCAAGAGACCCAGTACTTC. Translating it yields CASSLASGQETQYF.

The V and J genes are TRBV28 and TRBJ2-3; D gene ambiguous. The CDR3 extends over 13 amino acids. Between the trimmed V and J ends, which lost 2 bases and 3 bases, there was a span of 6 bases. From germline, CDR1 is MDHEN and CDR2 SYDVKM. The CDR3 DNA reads TGTGCCAGCAGTTTAGTCTGGACAGATACGCAGTATTTT. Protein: CASSLVWTDTQYF.

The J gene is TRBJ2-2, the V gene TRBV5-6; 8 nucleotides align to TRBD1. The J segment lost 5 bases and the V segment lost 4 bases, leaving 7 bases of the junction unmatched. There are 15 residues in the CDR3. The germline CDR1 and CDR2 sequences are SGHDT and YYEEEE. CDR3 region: CASSPGTGRTGELFF. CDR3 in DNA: TGTGCCAGCAGCCCGGGGACAGGAAGGACCGGGGAGCTGTTTTTT. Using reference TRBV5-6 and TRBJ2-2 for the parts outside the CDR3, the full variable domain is DAGVTQSPTHLIKTRGQQVTLRCSPKSGHDTVSWYQQALGQGPQFIFQYYEEEERQRGNFPDRFSGHQFPNYSSELNVNALLLGDSALYLCASSPGTGRTGELFFGEGSRLTVL.

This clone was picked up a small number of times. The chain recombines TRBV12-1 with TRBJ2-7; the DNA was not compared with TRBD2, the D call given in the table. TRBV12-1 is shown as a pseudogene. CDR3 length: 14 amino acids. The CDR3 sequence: CASSFGLAGPEQYF. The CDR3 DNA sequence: TGTGCCAGCAGCTTCGGACTAGCGGGACCCGAGCAGTACTTC.